The 10 T cell receptor beta chains below were found in one sample sequenced in a study of cytomegalovirus exposure and HLA in healthy donors (dated by TCRdb to about 2017). Receptor libraries were prepared by the immunoSEQ multiplex PCR assay. The multiplex PCR relied on a mix of 60 forward primers for TCR Vbeta segments and 13 reverse primers for TCR Jbeta segments. TCRdb holds this immuneACCESS table with in-frame rearrangements only. Some clones are missing; in checked studies, unresolved V genes explain under half, and the rest has no known cause. This sample lists some 84,000 clones; over 75% were detected once. The top ten hold roughly 2% of the sample. Source material: PBMCs. The source is a boy between 10 and 17 years old in good health and CMV-seronegative.

The rearrangement joins TRBV7-9 to TRBJ2-5; 8 positions match TRBD1. Germline CDR1 and CDR2: SEHNR and FQNEAQ (reference sequence). The CDR3 is made up of 12 amino acids. Trimming removed 8 bases from V and 5 bases from J; junction bases left unmatched: 4. This CDR3 reads CASRQGIETQYF. CDR3 DNA: TGTGCCAGCCGACAGGGGATCGAGACCCAGTACTTC. Full variable domain (outside the CDR3, taken from reference TRBV7-9 and TRBJ2-5): DTGVSQNPRHKITKRGQNVTFRCDPISEHNRLYWYRQTLGQGPEFLTYFQNEAQLEKSRLLSDRFSAERPKGSFSTLEIQRTEQGDSAMYLCASRQGIETQYFGPGTRLLVL.

The V and J genes are TRBV11-3 and TRBJ2-3; weak D call: TRBD2 (6 bases). Germline V lookup: CDR1 SGHNT, CDR2 YENEEA. Trimming cost V 5 bases and J 0 bases, with 15 bases left between them. The CDR3 length is 16 residues. CDR3 nucleotide sequence: TGTGCCAGCAGCCAGACGGTGGGAGGTAGCACAGATACGCAGTATTTT. Translation gives CASSQTVGGSTDTQYF. Variable domain in full (rest from reference TRBV11-3 and TRBJ2-3): EAGVVQSPRYKIIEKKQPVAFWCNPISGHNTLYWYLQNLGQGPELLIRYENEEAVDDSQLPKDRFSAERLKGVDSTLKIQPAELGDSAVYLCASSQTVGGSTDTQYFGPGTRLTVL.

The V call is TRBV14, the J call TRBJ2-3, with a weak D call TRBD1 (6 bases). Trimming stripped 4 bases from V and 0 bases from J, with 11 bases between. The V gene's germline CDR1 is SGHDN and CDR2 FVKESK. This CDR3 contains 15 residues. This chain's CDR3 is CASSRDIVSTDTQYF. The CDR3 coding sequence is TGTGCCAGCAGCCGGGACATAGTAAGCACAGATACGCAGTATTTT.

This chain joins TRBV6-5 and TRBJ2-5, with 8 bases fitting TRBD2. CDR3 length equals 12 residues. The germline CDR1 and CDR2 sequences are MNHEY and SVGAGI. Trimming cost V 9 bases and J 5 bases; bases outside gene matches: 5. As DNA, the CDR3 is TGTGCCAGTGGGACTAGTCGGGAGACCCAGTACTTC. As protein: CASGTSRETQYF.

Within the sample, this clone is medium-sized. This sequence joins TRBV6-1 and TRBJ2-1, with 10 bases matching TRBD2. The CDR3 runs to 15 residues. The J segment lost 7 bases and the V segment lost 3 bases, leaving 6 bases of the junction unmatched. Germline CDR1 and CDR2: MNHNS and SASEGT. CDR3 DNA: TGTGCCAGCAGTGACCTAGCGGGAGCTAGTAATGAGCAGTTCTTC. Encoded protein: CASSDLAGASNEQFF.

The V call is TRBV18, the J call TRBJ2-3; possibly TRBD2 for D (6 bases). Between the trimmed V and J ends, which lost 0 bases and 0 bases, there was a span of 10 bases. The CDR3 has 16 residues. Germline V CDR1 and CDR2: KGHSH, LQKENI. CDR3 region: CASSPPLARSTDTQYF. The CDR3 nucleotides are TGTGCCAGCTCACCACCCCTAGCGCGTAGCACAGATACGCAGTATTTT.

The chain carries TRBV5-1 and TRBJ2-3; 7 nucleotides match TRBD2. Germline V gene data show CDR1 as SGHRS and CDR2 as YFSETQ. After removal of 6 bases from V and 2 bases from J, the junction contained 9 bases not matched to a gene. The CDR3 length is 15 residues. The CDR3 region has the DNA TGCGCCAGCAACGTACGGGGGGTACTCACAGATACGCAGTATTTT. This sequence encodes CASNVRGVLTDTQYF.

Here the CDR3 reads CASSRTVGDYGYTF. The DNA for the CDR3 is TGCGCCAGCAGCCGGACGGTCGGGGACTATGGCTACACCTTC. The rearrangement joins TRBV5-1 to TRBJ1-2; unclear D gene. Trimming stripped 4 bases from V and 3 bases from J, with 13 bases between. This CDR3 comprises 14 residues. The germline V gene has CDR1 SGHRS and CDR2 YFSETQ. Drawing the rest from reference TRBV5-1 and TRBJ1-2, the complete variable domain is KAGVTQTPRYLIKTRGQQVTLSCSPISGHRSVSWYQQTPGQGLQFLFEYFSETQRNKGNFPGRFSGRQFSNSRSEMNVSTLELGDSALYLCASSRTVGDYGYTFGSGTRLTVV.

A few counts support this clone. CDR3: CASSLARPGADTQYF. In DNA, the CDR3 is TGTGCCAGCAGCTTAGCACGCCCAGGGGCGGATACGCAGTATTTT. The chain uses TRBV7-2 and TRBJ2-3; D might be TRBD1 (6 bases). Trimming pared 0 bases from V and 6 bases from J, leaving 13 bases between. The germline CDR1 and CDR2 sequences are SGHTA and FQGNSA. The CDR3 covers 15 residues.

In DNA form, the CDR3 reads TGTGCCAGCAGCCCGACGGAAGGGGCGAACACTGAAGCTTTCTTT. Translating it yields CASSPTEGANTEAFF. The rearrangement joins TRBV9 to TRBJ1-1; tentative D call: TRBD1 (5 bases). The CDR3 extends over 15 amino acids. Germline CDR1 and CDR2: SGDLS and YYNGEE. V was cut by 4 bases and J by 1 base, with 14 bases left in between.